The present T cell receptor (beta chain) was sequenced within a study of CD8 T cells in ankylosing spondylitis. TCRdb fed the 5' RACE reads into MiXCR, producing one record per CDR3 protein. Of about 210,000 distinct CDR3 sequences listed, under 8.5% are singletons. The sequencing input was blood, either unsorted or a sorted T cell fraction (not recorded which). This clonotype originated in a female donor with ankylosing spondylitis or in good health (not recorded which).

The chain's CDR3 is CASMTGGLNQPQHF. The CDR3 coding sequence is TGTGCCAGCATGACAGGGGGTCTCAATCAGCCCCAGCATTTT. The rearrangement uses TRBV12-3 or TRBV12-4 and TRBJ1-5, with 9 bases aligning to TRBD1. CDR3 length: 14 residues. The V segment lost 7 bases and the J segment 3 bases; nucleotides outside the gene matches: 4.